The 18 T cell receptor beta chains presented below share a single source sample, sequenced in a study of cytotoxic CD8 clonotypes in ibrutinib-treated CLL (dated by TCRdb to about 2021). The intended sense of this specimen's time point label: about 11 months on ibrutinib. Receptor libraries were prepared by the immunoSEQ multiplex PCR assay. TCRdb holds this immuneACCESS table with in-frame rearrangements only. Some clones are missing; in checked studies, unresolved V genes explain under half, and the rest has no known cause. The sample has about 160,000 clones on record, 81% of them singletons. About 2% of the sample rests with the top ten. Sequences were derived from PBMCs, sampled after 12 months of ibrutinib treatment. All receptors come from a human donor with chronic lymphocytic leukemia.

This clone was recorded only once. The CDR3 nucleotides are TGTGCCAGCAGCTTAACAGGTGGGGCGGTTGATTCACCCCTCCACTTT. It translates to CASSLTGGAVDSPLHF. The J gene is TRBJ1-6, the V gene TRBV13, with D tentatively TRBD1 (5 bases). Germline values: CDR1 PRHDT, CDR2 FYEKMQ (reference sequence). Trimming removed 2 bases at V and 8 bases at J, with 16 bases between. This CDR3 comprises 16 residues.

This CDR3 reads CASGRDREGTQYF. The CDR3 region has the DNA TGTGCCAGCGGAAGGGACAGGGAAGGGACCCAGTACTTC. V is TRBV2 and J is TRBJ2-5, with 9 bases matching TRBD1. In germline, CDR1 is SNHLY, CDR2 FYNNEI. With V trimmed by 8 bases and J by 7 bases, 8 bases remained unmatched. The CDR3 is made up of 13 amino acids. The complete variable domain, with remaining parts taken from reference TRBV2 and TRBJ2-5, reads EPEVTQTPSHQVTQMGQEVILRCVPISNHLYFYWYRQILGQKVEFLVSFYNNEISEKSEIFDDQFSVERPDGSNFTLKIRSTKLEDSAMYFCASGRDREGTQYFGPGTRLLVL.

In this sample, this clone turned up a few times. CDR3 sequence reads: CASSPLTSGGADTQYF. CDR3 nucleotide sequence: TGTGCCAGCTCACCCCTGACTAGCGGGGGGGCAGATACGCAGTATTTT. The chain is built from TRBV18 and TRBJ2-3, with TRBD2 matching over 14 bases. The CDR3 has 16 amino acids. J gave up 4 bases and V 3 bases, and 3 bases lay outside the gene matches. Germline V gives CDR1 KGHSH, CDR2 LQKENI.

The V call is TRBV23-1, the J call TRBJ2-7, with D maybe TRBD2 (5 bases). TRBV23-1 counts as an open reading frame of uncertain function. The CDR3 has 13 amino acids. V was pared by 6 bases and J by 6 bases, with 15 bases between. CDR3 DNA sequence: TGCGCCAGCAGCTTGGAGGTCCGGTGCGAGCAGTACTTC. Protein sequence: CASSLEVRCEQYF.

The genes are TRBV18 and TRBJ2-7, with D perhaps matching TRBD1 or TRBD2 (5 bases each). The CDR3 is made up of 15 amino acids. Trimming took 3 bases from V and 5 from J, leaving 17 bases between them. The V gene's germline CDR1 is KGHSH and CDR2 LQKENI. Written as DNA, the CDR3 is TGTGCCAGCTCACCGGGACGCGGGTTTGAGAACGAGCAGTACTTC. Protein product: CASSPGRGFENEQYF. Supplemented by reference TRBV18 and TRBJ2-7, the full variable domain reads NAGVMQNPRHLVRRRGQEARLRCSPMKGHSHVYWYRQLPEEGLKFMVYLQKENIIDESGMPKERFSAEFPKEGPSILRIQQVVRGDSAAYFCASSPGRGFENEQYFGPGTRLTVT.

The chain combines TRBV19 with TRBJ1-2; 10 bases align to TRBD1. The CDR3 spans 16 residues. With 5 bases clipped from V and 5 bases from J, the junction kept 11 bases outside the gene matches. Germline V lookup: CDR1 LNHDA, CDR2 SQIVND (reference sequence). CDR3 region: CASSPRDRGDRYGYTF. In nucleotides, the CDR3 is TGTGCCAGTAGTCCCCGGGACAGGGGAGATCGTTATGGCTACACCTTC. Filled out from reference TRBV19 and TRBJ1-2, the complete variable domain reads DGGITQSPKYLFRKEGQNVTLSCEQNLNHDAMYWYRQDPGQGLRLIYYSQIVNDFQKGDIAEGYSVSREKKESFPLTVTSAQKNPTAFYLCASSPRDRGDRYGYTFGSGTRLTVV.

V is TRBV27 and J is TRBJ2-1, with a weak D call TRBD1 (7 bases). Germline values: CDR1 MNHEY, CDR2 SMNVEV (reference sequence). Between the trimmed V and J ends, which lost 5 bases and 4 bases, there was a span of 18 bases. CDR3 length: 16 residues. The CDR3 DNA is TGTGCCAGCAGTGGGAGGAACAGGGGTCTGTACAATGAGCAGTTCTTC. Residues: CASSGRNRGLYNEQFF.

The V gene is TRBV7-6, the J gene TRBJ2-7, with 13 nucleotides matching TRBD2. V dropped 4 bases and J dropped 3; count of bases not matched to a gene: 12. This CDR3 spans 18 amino acids. Germline V gene lookup returns CDR1 SGHVS and CDR2 FNYEAQ. The CDR3 sequence: CASSSQSPGLAGYYEQYF. CDR3 DNA sequence: TGTGCCAGCAGCTCGCAGTCCCCGGGACTAGCGGGGTACTACGAGCAGTACTTC.

The J gene is TRBJ1-6, the V gene TRBV28, with TRBD1 matching over 9 bases. Germline CDR1 MDHEN, CDR2 SYDVKM. The CDR3 totals 16 residues. The V gene end was trimmed by 4 bases and the J gene end by 9 bases; junction bases not matched to a gene: 10. The CDR3 sequence: CASSSPGRQGGSPLHF. The DNA of the CDR3 is TGTGCCAGCAGTTCCCCGGGCCGACAGGGGGGTTCACCCCTCCACTTT.

The gene calls are TRBV27 and TRBJ1-6, with 8 nucleotides matching TRBD1. The junction had 16 bases not matched to a gene; V was cut back by 2 bases and J by 10 bases. The germline CDR1 and CDR2 sequences are MNHEY and SMNVEV (reference sequence). The CDR3 is 18 residues long. The DNA of the CDR3 is TGTGCCAGCAGTTTAAGCATAGAGAGGGGCAGGGGGCGATCACCCCTCCACTTT. Its protein is CASSLSIERGRGRSPLHF.

The V and J genes are TRBV29-1 and TRBJ2-7, with 9 bases that match TRBD1. Unmatched junction bases numbered 4, after V lost 7 bases and J lost 6 bases. Germline V lookup: CDR1 SQVTM, CDR2 ANQGSEA. The CDR3 extends over 11 amino acids. The CDR3 sequence is CSAQGAGEQYF. The CDR3 nucleotides read TGCAGCGCACAGGGGGCCGGCGAGCAGTACTTC.

The chain has TRBV2 and TRBJ1-1; D uncertain. The CDR3 sequence is 14 residues long. Germline V gene sequence: CDR1 SNHLY, CDR2 FYNNEI. V lost 6 bases to trimming and J lost 4 bases, with 15 bases between them. As DNA, the CDR3 is TGTGCCAGCAGGGGAGCGGCCGGCGTCACTGAAGCTTTCTTT. Translating gives CASRGAAGVTEAFF.

The J gene is TRBJ1-1, the V gene TRBV12-5, with D perhaps matching TRBD1 (5 bases). V shed 7 bases and J shed 0 bases, with 15 bases lying between them. In germline, CDR1 is LGHNT, CDR2 FRNRAP. The CDR3 is 15 residues long. This CDR3 is CASVGAGIMNTEAFF. CDR3 sequence (DNA): TGTGCTAGTGTTGGGGCAGGGATAATGAACACTGAAGCTTTCTTT.

The chain combines TRBV6-6 with TRBJ2-2; TRBD2 matches 7 bases. The germline CDR1 and CDR2 sequences are MNHNY and SVGAGI (reference sequence). This CDR3 spans 13 amino acids. Trimming at V came to 8 bases and at J to 5 bases, leaving 5 bases not matched to a gene. The CDR3 region has the DNA TGTGCCAGCCGACTAGCTCCGACCGGGGAGCTGTTTTTT. Protein product: CASRLAPTGELFF.

This chain links TRBV7-9 with TRBJ2-3, with D perhaps matching TRBD1 (5 bases). The V and J ends lost 4 bases and 2 bases respectively, with 7 bases between them. Germline CDR1 SEHNR, CDR2 FQNEAQ (reference sequence). The CDR3 sequence is 13 residues long. Here the CDR3 DNA reads TGTGCCAGCAGCTCAGGGAACACAGATACGCAGTATTTT. Its protein is CASSSGNTDTQYF.

The chain recombines TRBV11-3 with TRBJ1-5, with D perhaps TRBD1 (5 bases). V gave up 4 bases and J gave up 8 bases, with 15 bases separating them. Per the germline V gene, CDR1 is SGHNT and CDR2 is YENEEA. The CDR3 consists of 14 residues. This chain's CDR3 is CASSSGPWVEPQHF. The CDR3 region has the DNA TGTGCCAGCAGCTCGGGACCCTGGGTGGAGCCCCAGCATTTT.

The genes are TRBV10-2 and TRBJ2-1, with D possibly called TRBD1 or TRBD2 (6 bases each). Germline V lookup: CDR1 WSHSY, CDR2 SAAADI. CDR3 length: 15 residues. V lost 1 base and J lost 3, with 10 bases in between. CDR3 loop: CASSELGGGYNEQFF. The CDR3, as DNA: TGCGCCAGCAGTGAGTTAGGGGGAGGCTACAATGAGCAGTTCTTC.

This clone has just one count. The chain is built from TRBV6-5 and TRBJ1-2; 8 bases fit TRBD1. CDR3 size: 12 residues. The V gene end was trimmed by 5 bases and the J gene end by 6 bases; junction bases not matched to a gene: 2. CDR1 and CDR2 from the germline V gene are MNHEY and SVGAGI. The CDR3 nucleotides are TGTGCCAGCAGTATGGACAGGGATGGCTACACCTTC. It is translated as CASSMDRDGYTF.